This T cell receptor (beta chain) derives from a study of control samples from healthy donors and cancer patients (dated by TCRdb to 2020 to 2021). Worth noting for this clone: Its antigen is not yet known. Base qualities are not provided; no much larger clone lies one nucleotide away.

Library creation used the immunoSEQ multiplex PCR assay. The clones in this table, taken by TCRdb from immuneACCESS, are in-frame only. Not every clone is retained; where verified, under half of the shortfall comes from an unresolved V gene, and the cause of the rest is unknown. The sample table holds some 130,000 clones, of which around nine tenths were seen once. The ten largest make up less than 7% of the sample. The CDR3 covers 14 residues, taking in both the cysteine and the phenylalanine. CDR3 DNA only is kept here, 42 bases in frame from base 1. Ends trimmed: V by 10 bases, J by 2 bases; bases unmatched to a gene: 7. The germline V gene encodes CDR1 SNHLY and CDR2 FYNNEI.

This sequence originates from a man aged 18 to 35 in good health. The sample comprised blood. The chain is made from TRBV2 and TRBJ2-3; 9 nucleotides in the junction match TRBD2. Here is the DNA: TGTGCCACCCGGGCGGGGGGGGTCACAGATACGCAGTATTTT. This yields the protein CATRAGGVTDTQYF.